Each of the 22 T cell receptor beta chains below was sequenced from the same sample in a study of OX40 agonist ivuxolimab in advanced cancers. The table came from immunoSEQ multiplex PCR; TCRdb's copy has only in-frame clones and leaves some out. The data contain about 21,000 clones, under 80% of them singletons. The sample consisted of CD4+ or CD8+ T cells sorted from blood, taken in a trial of the OX40 agonist ivuxolimab. Receptors originate from an adult with an advanced solid tumor such as melanoma, head and neck, liver or kidney cancer.

The chain recombines TRBV9 with TRBJ2-3; 8 bases are a match to TRBD1. CDR1 and CDR2 from the germline V gene are SGDLS and YYNGEE. The CDR3 runs 16 residues. V gave up 3 bases and J gave up 5 bases; unmatched junction bases: 11. CDR3 protein: CASSDPGTGFGDTQYF. The CDR3 DNA follows: TGTGCCAGCAGCGATCCCGGGACAGGTTTCGGAGATACGCAGTATTTT.

The chain is built from TRBV5-1 and TRBJ2-5; D is undetermined. Germline V gene lookup returns CDR1 SGHRS and CDR2 YFSETQ. Trimming shortened V by 4 bases and J by 3 bases, and 4 bases separated the two germline ends. CDR3 length: 11 amino acids. CDR3 region: CASSTEETQYF. DNA of the CDR3: TGCGCCAGCAGCACCGAAGAGACCCAGTACTTC.

The genes are TRBV30 and TRBJ2-2, with D tentatively TRBD1 or TRBD2 (6 bases each). V was clipped by 2 bases and J by 0 bases, with 10 bases between them. This CDR3 is built from 15 residues. Germline CDR1 and CDR2: GTSNPN and SVGIG (reference sequence). Here the CDR3 DNA reads TGTGCCTGGAGTACCGGGGGCCCGAACACCGGGGAGCTGTTTTTT. Translation gives CAWSTGGPNTGELFF.

The genes are TRBV19 and TRBJ1-6; no definite D call. Germline lookup yields CDR1 LNHDA and CDR2 SQIVND (reference sequence). CDR3 length: 16 amino acids. The germline V and J ends were trimmed by 4 bases and 10 bases, with 20 bases remaining between them. The CDR3 region is CASSTSYRAGLSPLHF. The CDR3 bases are TGTGCCAGTAGTACGTCTTACCGGGCCGGACTCTCACCCCTCCACTTT.

The chain combines TRBV5-4 with TRBJ2-1; TRBD2 matches at 8 bases. V was pared by 3 bases and J by 4 bases, with 3 bases of the junction left unmatched. The CDR3 is 14 amino acids. Per the germline V gene, CDR1 is SGHNT and CDR2 is YYREEE (reference sequence). This chain's CDR3 is CASSSGGGYNEQFF. In DNA form, the CDR3 reads TGTGCCAGCAGCTCCGGGGGGGGGTACAATGAGCAGTTCTTC.

The gene calls are TRBV7-9 and TRBJ2-1; TRBD1 aligns across 8 bases. This CDR3 has 15 amino acids. V shed 5 bases, J shed 7 bases, and the junction held 10 bases outside the gene matches. The germline CDR1 and CDR2 sequences are SEHNR and FQNEAQ (reference sequence). CDR3 sequence (DNA): TGTGCCAGCAGCGACCAGACAGGGGTGCTTAATGAGCAGTTCTTC. This encodes CASSDQTGVLNEQFF.

The rearrangement uses TRBV11-1 and TRBJ2-7; D remains unclear. Trimming took off 8 bases at V and 3 bases at J, with 14 bases between the two ends. Germline V lookup: CDR1 SGHAT, CDR2 FQDESV (reference sequence). This CDR3 has 13 residues. The CDR3 DNA reads as TGTGCCAGCTCTCTACCCCCAAACTACGAGCAGTACTTC. This gives the protein CASSLPPNYEQYF.

This clone turned up a few times. The chain recombines TRBV5-1 with TRBJ1-2, with 7 bases fitting TRBD1. Germline CDR1 and CDR2: SGHRS and YFSETQ. This CDR3 is built from 13 residues. V gave up 4 bases and J gave up 8 bases; unmatched junction bases: 8. CDR3 amino acids: CASSEGAIGGYTF. CDR3 DNA sequence: TGCGCCAGCAGCGAGGGGGCGATTGGCGGCTACACCTTC.

This sequence joins TRBV18 and TRBJ1-1; 9 bases fit TRBD1. CDR1 is KGHSH, CDR2 LQKENI, per germline. The ends lost 5 bases at V and 5 bases at J; junction bases unmatched: 15. This CDR3 contains 17 residues. The CDR3 sequence: CASSESAWGQGGTEAFF. The CDR3 nucleotides read TGTGCCAGCTCAGAGAGTGCATGGGGACAGGGAGGTACTGAAGCTTTCTTT. Using reference TRBV18 and TRBJ1-1 for the parts outside the CDR3, the full variable domain is NAGVMQNPRHLVRRRGQEARLRCSPMKGHSHVYWYRQLPEEGLKFMVYLQKENIIDESGMPKERFSAEFPKEGPSILRIQQVVRGDSAAYFCASSESAWGQGGTEAFFGQGTRLTVV.

The chain recombines TRBV29-1 with TRBJ2-3; 7 nucleotides agree with TRBD2. The CDR3 has 13 residues. The V segment lost 7 bases and the J segment 0 bases; nucleotides outside the gene matches: 4. Germline lookup yields CDR1 SQVTM and CDR2 ANQGSEA. CDR3 sequence reads: CSARGSSTDTQYF. CDR3 DNA: TGCAGCGCGCGGGGGTCTAGCACAGATACGCAGTATTTT.

The chain employs TRBV19 and TRBJ1-3, with 7 bases fitting TRBD1. The CDR3 totals 16 residues. Trimming took 2 bases from V and 2 from J; bases not matched to a gene: 6. Per the germline V gene, CDR1 is LNHDA and CDR2 is SQIVND (reference sequence). The CDR3: CASSITTGTAGNTIYF. The CDR3 nucleotides are TGTGCCAGTAGTATAACTACCGGGACAGCTGGAAACACCATATATTTT.

The chain links TRBV6-5 to TRBJ1-2; 7 nucleotides align to TRBD1. Germline assignment: CDR1 MNHEY and CDR2 SVGAGI. V dropped 4 bases and J dropped 3; count of bases not matched to a gene: 5. This CDR3 has 14 residues. CDR3 DNA sequence: TGTGCCAGCAGTTTCAGGGGGGGGGACTATGGCTACACCTTC. Its protein is CASSFRGGDYGYTF.

This chain links TRBV10-2 with TRBJ2-7; D is unclear. Trimming left V 8 bases short and J 4 bases short, with 9 bases between. Germline V gene data show CDR1 as WSHSY and CDR2 as SAAADI. CDR3 size: 11 residues. The CDR3 coding sequence is TGCGCCAGCGGGTCAGAGTACGAGCAGTACTTC. Encoded protein: CASGSEYEQYF.

The chain carries TRBV19 and TRBJ1-1; 7 positions agree with TRBD1. V dropped 4 bases and J dropped 5; count of bases not matched to a gene: 4. The CDR3 sequence is 13 residues long. CDR1 is LNHDA and CDR2 is SQIVND in the germline V gene (reference sequence). The CDR3 bases are TGTGCCAGTAGTACGACAGGGCGGACTGAAGCTTTCTTT. This encodes CASSTTGRTEAFF.

The table lists this clone with a few counts. The chain carries TRBV5-5 and TRBJ2-7, with a tentative D call TRBD2 (5 bases). The V gene's germline CDR1 is SGHKS and CDR2 YYEKEE (reference sequence). The CDR3 loop spans 15 amino acids. The V and J ends lost 1 base and 7 bases respectively, with 18 bases between them. CDR3 DNA: TGTGCCAGCAGCTTGTGGGCGGGCAGACACTGGGAGCAGTACTTC. Encoded protein: CASSLWAGRHWEQYF.

In nucleotides, the CDR3 is TGCGCCAGCAGCTTGGACAGGAGCTCCTACGAGCAGTACTTC. It encodes CASSLDRSSYEQYF. The chain recombines TRBV5-1 with TRBJ2-7; tentative D call: TRBD1 (5 bases). The CDR3 has 14 amino acids. Germline CDR1 is SGHRS and CDR2 is YFSETQ. V was pared by 0 bases and J by 0 bases, with 7 bases between. Supplemented by reference TRBV5-1 and TRBJ2-7, the full variable domain reads KAGVTQTPRYLIKTRGQQVTLSCSPISGHRSVSWYQQTPGQGLQFLFEYFSETQRNKGNFPGRFSGRQFSNSRSEMNVSTLELGDSALYLCASSLDRSSYEQYFGPGTRLTVT.

J is TRBJ2-3 and V is TRBV28; D gene unclear. CDR1 and CDR2 (germline): MDHEN, SYDVKM. V lost 2 bases, J lost 5 bases, and 11 bases lay in between. The CDR3 length is 14 residues. The DNA of the CDR3 is TGTGCCAGCAGTTTAGACTTACTTGGAGATACGCAGTATTTT. It is translated as CASSLDLLGDTQYF.

The rearrangement uses TRBV30 and TRBJ2-5, with 10 nucleotides matching TRBD2. The CDR3 contains 13 residues. Trimming at V came to 4 bases and at J to 2 bases, leaving 1 base not matched to a gene. CDR1 is GTSNPN, CDR2 SVGIG, per germline (reference sequence). The CDR3: CAWNSGGQETQYF. In DNA form, the CDR3 reads TGTGCCTGGAATAGCGGGGGGCAAGAGACCCAGTACTTC.

This chain joins TRBV6-4 and TRBJ2-2; 10 nucleotides agree with TRBD2. The germline V gene encodes CDR1 MRHNA and CDR2 SNTAGT. Unmatched junction bases numbered 12, after V lost 5 bases and J lost 9 bases. CDR3 length equals 16 residues. CDR3 DNA: TGTGCCAGCAGTTTAGCGGGGGGCGGAAGAATCCGGGAGCTGTTTTTT. This sequence encodes CASSLAGGGRIRELFF.

J is TRBJ2-3 and V is TRBV7-9; no clear D. Germline loops: CDR1 SEHNR, CDR2 FQNEAQ (reference sequence). The length of the CDR3 is 15 residues. The ends were cut back, 0 bases at V and 1 base at J, with 8 bases in the middle. The DNA for the CDR3 is TGTGCCAGCAGCTTAGCGGATTCCCGCACAGATACGCAGTATTTT. It is translated as CASSLADSRTDTQYF.

The chain couples TRBV6-5 to TRBJ1-6, with 7 bases matching TRBD1. The V gene's germline CDR1 is MNHEY and CDR2 SVGAGI. The trim removed 8 bases at V and 8 bases at J, leaving 12 bases unmatched. This CDR3 contains 15 residues. CDR3 loop: CASGISQGFYSPLHF. DNA of the CDR3: TGTGCCAGCGGGATCTCACAGGGGTTTTATTCACCCCTCCACTTT.

The CDR3 nucleotides are TGTGCCAGCAGCTTAGGGACAGGGGTTGGAAACACCATATATTTT. It encodes CASSLGTGVGNTIYF. The genes are TRBV7-8 and TRBJ1-3; TRBD1 matches 9 bases. V lost 1 base, J lost 3 bases, and 1 base stayed unmatched. The germline V gene has CDR1 SGHVS and CDR2 FQNEAQ. The CDR3 sequence is 15 residues long.